This TCR beta chain was observed in a study of cytomegalovirus exposure and HLA in healthy donors. General study results and limits: It was reportedly the case that the classifier diagnosed cytomegalovirus status with high specificity and sensitivity.

Primers included in the PCR were 60 Vbeta and 13 Jbeta primers. Assay used: immunoSEQ multiplex PCR; TCRdb lists only in-frame clones, some missing. The sample lists 100,000 to 150,000 clones; roughly 80% were seen once. Turning to this clone: Its antigen is currently unknown.

V was pared by 5 bases and J by 3 bases, with 9 bases between. CDR3 size: 13 residues. Germline loops: CDR1 SEHNR, CDR2 FQNEAQ (reference sequence). This sequence was found in a man younger than 35 in good health and CMV-seronegative. The chain couples TRBV7-9 to TRBJ2-3, with a possible D match to TRBD2 (5 bases). Sequenced material: PBMCs. The CDR3 here is CASSPEATDTQYF. The CDR3 DNA reads TGTGCCAGCAGCCCGGAGGCGACAGATACGCAGTATTTT.